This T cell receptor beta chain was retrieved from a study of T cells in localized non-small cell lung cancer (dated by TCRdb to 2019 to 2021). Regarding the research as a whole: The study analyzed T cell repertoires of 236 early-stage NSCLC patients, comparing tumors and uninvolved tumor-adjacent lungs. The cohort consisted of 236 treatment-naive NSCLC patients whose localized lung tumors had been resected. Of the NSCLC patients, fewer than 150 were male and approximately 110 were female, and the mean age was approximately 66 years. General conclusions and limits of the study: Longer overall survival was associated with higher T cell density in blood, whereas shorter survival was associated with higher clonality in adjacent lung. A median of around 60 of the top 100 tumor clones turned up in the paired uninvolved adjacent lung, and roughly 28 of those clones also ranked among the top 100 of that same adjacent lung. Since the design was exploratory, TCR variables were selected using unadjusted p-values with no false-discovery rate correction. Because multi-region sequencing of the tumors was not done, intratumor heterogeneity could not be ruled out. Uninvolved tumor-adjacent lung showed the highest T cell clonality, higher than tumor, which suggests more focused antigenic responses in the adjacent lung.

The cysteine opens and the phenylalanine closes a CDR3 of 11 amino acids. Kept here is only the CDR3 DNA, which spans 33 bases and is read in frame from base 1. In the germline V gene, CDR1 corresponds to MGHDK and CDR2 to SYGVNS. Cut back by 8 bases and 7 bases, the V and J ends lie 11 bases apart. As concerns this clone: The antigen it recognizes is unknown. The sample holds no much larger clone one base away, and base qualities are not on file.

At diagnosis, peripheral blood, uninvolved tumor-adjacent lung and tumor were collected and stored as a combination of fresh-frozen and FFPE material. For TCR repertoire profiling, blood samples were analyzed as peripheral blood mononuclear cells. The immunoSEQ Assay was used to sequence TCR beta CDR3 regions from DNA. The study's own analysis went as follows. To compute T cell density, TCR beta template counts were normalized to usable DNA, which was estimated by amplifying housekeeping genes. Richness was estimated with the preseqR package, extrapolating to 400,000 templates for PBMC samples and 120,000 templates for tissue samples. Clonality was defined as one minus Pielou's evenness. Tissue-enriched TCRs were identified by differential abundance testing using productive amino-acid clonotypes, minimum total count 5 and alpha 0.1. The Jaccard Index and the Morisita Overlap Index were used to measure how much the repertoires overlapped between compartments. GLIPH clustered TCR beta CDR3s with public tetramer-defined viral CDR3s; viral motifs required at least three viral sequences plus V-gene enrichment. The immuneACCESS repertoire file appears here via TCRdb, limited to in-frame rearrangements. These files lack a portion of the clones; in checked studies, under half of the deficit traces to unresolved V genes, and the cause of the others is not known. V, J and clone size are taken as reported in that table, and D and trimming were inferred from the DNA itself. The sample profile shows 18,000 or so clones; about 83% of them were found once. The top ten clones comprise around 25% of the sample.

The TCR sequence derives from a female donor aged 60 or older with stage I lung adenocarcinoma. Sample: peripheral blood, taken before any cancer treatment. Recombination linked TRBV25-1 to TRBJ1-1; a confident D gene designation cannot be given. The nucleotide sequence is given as TGTGCCAGCCAGAGTACGGTTGAAGCTTTCTTT. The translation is CASQSTVEAFF.